This T cell receptor beta chain was recovered during a study of CD8 T cells in Susac syndrome. When the RNA was reverse transcribed, random hexamers were used with an input of roughly 0.45 to 1 ug. Each CDR3 protein gets one entry after TCRdb re-called the immunoSEQ multiplex PCR reads with MiXCR. The data show roughly 1,200 distinct CDR3 sequences, less than 70% seen once. This CDR3 has 15 amino acids. In germline, CDR1 is MDHEN, CDR2 SYDVKM. On this clonotype: At one boundary the junction diverges from the germline segment, which might be a read error.

Sorting of TEMRA cells relied on CD27 and CD45RA staining. Sequencing of TCR beta was performed on blood CD8+ and CD4+ T cells. The sequence derives from a human donor with Susac syndrome. Source material: CD8+ TEMRA cells from PBMCs. The subset denotes: FACS-sorted terminally differentiated effector memory CD8+ T cells re-expressing CD45RA (CD8+ TEMRA). This sequence joins TRBV28 and TRBJ1-5; tentatively, D is TRBD1 (6 bases). The CDR3 nucleotides are TGTGCCAGCTGTTTAGTTCTGGGGGCCAATCAGCCCCAGCATTTT. It yields the protein CASCLVLGANQPQHF.